This TCR beta chain was sequenced during a study of cytomegalovirus exposure and HLA in healthy donors (dated by TCRdb to 2017 to 2019). The study in broad terms: According to an earlier analysis of several hundred of the donors, about 179 million T cells yielded some 120 million unique TCR beta sequences and about 300 Gb of sequence data. An early release covering over 500 HLA-typed donors comprised roughly 300 gigabases of sequencing data and about 90 million unique TCR sequences. Of the approximately 400 genotyped donors, about 80% fell in the genetic ancestry cluster associated with self-reported Caucasian donors. The aim of the study was to test whether cataloging public T cell receptors could identify signatures of past pathogen exposure. The study profiled the T cell repertoires of fewer than 850 subjects by immunosequencing and related them to cytomegalovirus serostatus. Along with the approximately 620-subject first cohort, a separate validation cohort of over a hundred different subjects was used. High-throughput TCR immunosequencing, statistical association of individual TCRs with disease status, and machine learning were combined to predict cytomegalovirus infection status. In a later analysis, previously published TCR beta repertoires from 600 to 850 donors were re-analyzed and high-resolution HLA genotyping was added so that TCR occurrence patterns could be studied. The later analysis used no new phenotypic data to find candidate immune exposures, relying instead on TCR beta sequences and their occurrence across donors. In an earlier analysis of more than 550 of the donors, high-throughput TCR beta sequencing was used to judge whether each TCR beta V gene segment behaved as functional or pseudogenic. Donor age, sex, ethnicity and CMV serostatus were compiled together with the repertoire data. A later genetic analysis used genome-wide SNP genotypes for 398 of the 666 donors, treating that subset as a discovery cohort. Every repertoire in the discovery cohort had been generated on one and the same sequencing platform. Class I and class II HLA loci were covered by the typing at four-digit resolution. Typing coverage varied by locus: 629-630 donors for A, B, C, DRB1 and DQB1; roughly 500 for DQA1; nearly 610 for DPA1; approximately 490 for DPB1. Four or five DR-DQ haplotypes were treated as single units for association and clustering because of strong linkage in the cohort. Among several hundred genotyped donors of the cohort, an average of roughly 230,000 unique TCR beta nucleotide sequences was sequenced per donor, of which about 20% were non-productive.

What the work shows at the level of the full study, not this receptor alone: For the cohort, immune exposure information was limited to CMV serostatus. Some 15 rarely observed V segments, including chromosome 9 orphons, were excluded from the earlier analysis of just under 600 of the donors because counts were too low. It was suggested by the authors that the approach could potentially be generalized to other disease states and immunological phenotypes. A further reported finding was that TCR beta sequences accurately predicted the HLA-A and HLA-B alleles for most subjects in the first cohort. Most TCR sequences were observed very rarely across donors, whereas some public TCRs were present in many individuals. Only TCR beta chains were sequenced in this cohort, and the absence of alpha or paired-chain data limited detectable features. A later analysis associated 15,000 to 20,000 TCR beta sequences with specific HLA alleles at a false discovery rate of 0.05. In the study, some 160 TCR beta chains were listed as associated with cytomegalovirus. Several of the top co-occurrence clusters appeared to be linked to parvovirus B19, influenza, CMV and Epstein-Barr virus, according to a later analysis. A few of the identified cytomegalovirus-associated TCR beta chains were confirmed in vitro to be specific for cytomegalovirus antigens. Most CMV-associated TCR beta chains appeared to be HLA-restricted in a later analysis, and the HLA associations seemed to be driven largely by CMV exposure. HLA typing was unavailable for some donors at each locus, so association tests used only the typed subset. According to a later analysis, TCR association rates differed among HLA loci, with DRB1 alleles showing the most associated TCRs and HLA-C alleles showing the fewest. In both the original and validation cohorts, the classifier was reported to diagnose cytomegalovirus status with high specificity and sensitivity. An earlier analysis of approximately 500 of the donors showed that most TCR beta V segments appeared in productive rearrangements either about 87% or about 30% of the time, which broadly matched IMGT annotations. In a later analysis, HLA-associated TCR beta chains showed more clonal expansion and lower generation probabilities than non-associated chains that were equally common. A later genetic analysis reported fewer N-insertions in productive TCRs among donors in an Asian-associated ancestry cluster than the roughly 700-donor mean. The presence/absence analyses assumed that sequencing depth was roughly uniform across donors, and that assumption may not be true. In a later genetic analysis, a missense DCLRE1C variant was associated with V-gene and J-gene trimming of TCR beta chains, and the association was replicated in an independent cohort. A cluster of highly shared sequence variants was judged likely to represent a technical artifact of the sequencing pipeline. Some IMGT-functional V segments, including TRBV6-2 and TRBV6-3, could not be told apart with the 87-base-pair reads, so those segments were excluded. When HLA alleles, especially DR and DQ, strongly co-occurred, attributing TCR associations to individual alleles was difficult. Linkage disequilibrium might explain the correlated functional status among segregating V segments, but an unknown experimental factor could not be ruled out.

Receptors were amplified or captured by the immunoSEQ multiplex PCR assay. For the multiplex PCR, a mixture combining 60 forward primers for TCR Vbeta segments and 13 reverse primers for TCR Jbeta segments was used. Amplification of the CDR3 region of rearranged TCR beta genes was performed with a multiplex PCR assay on genomic DNA. The amplified TCR beta libraries were sequenced on the Illumina HiSeq System as 87-base-pair reads. For the original study's pipeline: Across the 500 to 750 repertoires, a later analysis counted 78 million or so unique TCR beta chains, 9.5 million to 12 million of which were shared by at least two donors. To remove PCR and sequencing errors, raw reads were error-corrected and collapsed into unique sequences using a nearest-neighbor algorithm that merged closely related sequences. Alignment of CDR3 sequences to IMGT reference sequences was used to assign V, D and J gene segments. For a sequence to be retained, at least a six-nucleotide match to both a V gene segment and a J gene segment was required. Rearrangements were called productive when the CDR3 lacked stop codons and stayed in frame with V and J; all others were non-productive. Following IMGT convention, CDR3 was defined as the stretch from the second conserved V-encoded cysteine up to the conserved J-encoded phenylalanine. The earlier analysis of approximately 590 of the donors excluded any sequence lacking an unambiguous match to a single V gene segment. In an earlier analysis of more than 500 of the donors, a V segment was called functional when productive rearrangements were above 56.7%, and segregating when the standard deviation between donors exceeded 5%. To diagnose cytomegalovirus status from the catalog of TCR beta chain sequences, a statistical classification framework was built. In a later analysis, TCR nucleotide sequences were compared against IMGT/GENE-DB human TR gene sequences so that V and J genes could be assigned. The TCRdist pipeline was used in a later analysis to assign CDR3 sequences and most-parsimonious VDJ recombination scenarios. In a later analysis, each TCR beta chain was defined by its CDR3 amino acid sequence together with its V-gene family, and reads lacking a unique V-gene family were excluded. In a later analysis, a few hundred highly shared, low-generation-probability nucleotide sequences were removed to address suspected cross-contamination and a sequencing artifact. In a later analysis, a clonal expansion index for each public chain was calculated from normalized within-repertoire ranks of inferred template counts. A later analysis computed generation probabilities with a VDJ recombination model fitted to out-of-frame rearrangements, and checked the results against IGoR. A later analysis scored TCR-TCR, TCR-HLA and TCR-CMV co-occurrence with hypergeometric tests, applying a repertoire-size bias correction to TCR pairs. To estimate false discovery rates, a later analysis permuted the HLA or CMV assignments 20 times. A later analysis grouped co-occurring TCRs with DBSCAN, adding TCRdist sequence similarity when clustering within HLA-allele-positive subsets. For co-occurrence clustering, repertoires with fewer than 30,000 or more than 120,000 public chains were excluded, along with four or five repertoires with anomalous nucleotide sharing. TCRdb re-hosts the immuneACCESS table, in-frame sequences only. Its copies lack some clones; in the studies checked, an unresolved V gene accounts for under half of them, and the cause for the rest is not known. V and J calls and clone size come straight from that table; D and trimming were deduced from the DNA. The sample contains over 110,000 clones, approximately 82% of them found a single time. The ten most abundant clones make up around 9.7% of the sample.

About this clone: The antigen this receptor binds is unknown. The record has no base qualities; no much larger clone is one base away.

In the germline V gene, CDR1 corresponds to SGHNT and CDR2 to YENEEA. The CDR3, from cysteine to phenylalanine, totals 19 residues. The entry retains the CDR3 DNA only, 57 bases that are in frame from base 1. V ends up 0 bases short and J 4 bases short, with an unmatched junction base count of 16. The cohort comprised 550 to 700 healthy bone marrow donors. At the time of sampling, every cohort member was nominally healthy, though immune exposures that went unrecorded were likely present. The donor was CMV seropositive and was included in the group of some 290 seropositive cohort members. Each donor provided a peripheral blood sample, and peripheral blood mononuclear cells were used for TCR beta sequencing. Genomic DNA was extracted from the blood cell samples with the Qiagen DNeasy Blood Extraction Kit.

The chain employs TRBV11-3 and TRBJ2-3, with 7 central nucleotides matching TRBD2. This receptor was identified in a woman aged 55 to 70 in good health and CMV-seropositive. Input material: PBMCs. The nucleotide sequence reads as follows: TGTGCCAGCAGCTTAGATCTGTGGGAGGGCCCGGCCCCCGCAGATACGCAGTATTTT. This is translated as CASSLDLWEGPAPADTQYF.